Given below is one T cell receptor beta chain in context. Its antigen remains unidentified. It has no much larger one-base neighbor in the sample; base qualities were not kept. These data originate in a study of T-cell reconstitution after alpha-beta-depleted transplantation in children (TCRdb year 2016). General notes on the study: Using TCR repertoire profiling, the study quantitatively followed how T-cell immune reconstitution unfolded in children after TCRalphabeta/CD19-depleted allogeneic hematopoietic cell transplantation.

Libraries were constructed by PCR. Instrument used: Illumina HiSeq 2500. Molecular barcoding was employed in the preparation of TCR libraries, with unique molecular identifiers being used to normalize TCRbeta repertoire quantification. TCRdb ran its own pipeline on the public reads, namely fastp trimming at Q25 and MiXCR clone calling, and kept in-frame beta chains. Rows merge per CDR3 protein into single entries with the most common DNA and genes. The sample table contains roughly 590,000 distinct CDR3 sequences; only one count was recorded for roughly 17% of them. The ten largest make up 1.1% of the sample. Reading from cysteine to phenylalanine, the CDR3 counts 16 amino acids. Only the CDR3 DNA is retained, 48 bases long and in frame from the first base. Germline trimming: 5 bases from V, 0 bases from J; junction bases outside gene matches: 6. CDR1 and CDR2 are drawn from the germline V gene (reference sequence): DFQATT, SNEGSKA.

This TCR was recovered from a human donor who donated a stem cell graft to a child with acute myeloid leukemia. Here the chain combines TRBV20-1 and TRBJ2-4; TRBD1 matches 11 bases in the middle. The material sequenced was PBMCs from the stem cell graft donor, taken from the stem cell graft. The DNA sequence follows: TGCAGTGCTTCGGGACAGGGGGTATTAGCCAAAAACATTCAGTACTTC. This codes for CSASGQGVLAKNIQYF.